Here is one T cell receptor (beta chain) with its context. This sample stems from a study of blood T cell repertoires in COVID-19. As for the study in general: The United States, Italy and Spain were the sources of the acute and convalescent COVID-19 samples.

Method: immunoSEQ multiplex PCR; TCRdb's copy keeps in-frame clones and lacks some. Of tens of thousands of clones in the sample, 88% are singletons; the top ten hold approximately 4.8%. The germline V gene has CDR1 SNHLY and CDR2 FYNNEI. V lost 7 bases, J lost 2 bases, and 10 bases lay in between. The CDR3 runs 13 residues. The chain links TRBV2 to TRBJ2-3; the D gene is possibly TRBD1 (6 bases). The TCR sequence derives from a human donor in a cohort sampled during active COVID-19. The material sequenced was peripheral blood. CDR3 in amino acids: CASNRDNTDTQYF. In nucleotides, the CDR3 is TGTGCCAGCAACCGGGACAACACAGATACGCAGTATTTT.